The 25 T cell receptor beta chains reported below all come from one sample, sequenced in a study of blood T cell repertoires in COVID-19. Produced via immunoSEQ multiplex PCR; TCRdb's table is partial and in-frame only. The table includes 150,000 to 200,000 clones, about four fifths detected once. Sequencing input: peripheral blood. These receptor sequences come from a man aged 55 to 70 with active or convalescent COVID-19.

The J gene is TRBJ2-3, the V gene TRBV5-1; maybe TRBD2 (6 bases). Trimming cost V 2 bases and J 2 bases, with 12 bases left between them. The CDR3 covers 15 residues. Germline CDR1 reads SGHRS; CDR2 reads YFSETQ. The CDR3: CASSLERASTDTQYF. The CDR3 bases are TGCGCCAGCAGCTTAGAGCGGGCCTCCACAGATACGCAGTATTTT. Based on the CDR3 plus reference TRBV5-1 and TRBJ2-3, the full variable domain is KAGVTQTPRYLIKTRGQQVTLSCSPISGHRSVSWYQQTPGQGLQFLFEYFSETQRNKGNFPGRFSGRQFSNSRSEMNVSTLELGDSALYLCASSLERASTDTQYFGPGTRLTVL.

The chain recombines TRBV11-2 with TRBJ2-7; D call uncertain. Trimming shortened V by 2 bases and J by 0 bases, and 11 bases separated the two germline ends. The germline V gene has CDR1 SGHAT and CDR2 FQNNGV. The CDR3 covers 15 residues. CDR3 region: CASSLNPWSSYEQYF. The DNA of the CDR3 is TGTGCCAGCAGCTTAAATCCCTGGAGCTCCTACGAGCAGTACTTC.

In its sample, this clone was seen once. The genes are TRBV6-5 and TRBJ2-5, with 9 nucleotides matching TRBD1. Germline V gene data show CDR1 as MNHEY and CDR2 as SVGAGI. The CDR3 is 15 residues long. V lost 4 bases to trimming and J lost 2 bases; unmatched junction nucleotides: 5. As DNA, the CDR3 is TGTGCCAGCAGTTCCGGGACAGGGCCACAAGAGACCCAGTACTTC. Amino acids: CASSSGTGPQETQYF.

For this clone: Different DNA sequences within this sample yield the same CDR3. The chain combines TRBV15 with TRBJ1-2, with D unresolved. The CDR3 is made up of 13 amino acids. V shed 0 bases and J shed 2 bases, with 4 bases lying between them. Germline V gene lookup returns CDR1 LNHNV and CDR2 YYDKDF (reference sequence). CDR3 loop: CATSRDRNYGYTF. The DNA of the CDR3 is TGTGCCACCAGCAGAGACAGAAACTATGGCTACACCTTC.

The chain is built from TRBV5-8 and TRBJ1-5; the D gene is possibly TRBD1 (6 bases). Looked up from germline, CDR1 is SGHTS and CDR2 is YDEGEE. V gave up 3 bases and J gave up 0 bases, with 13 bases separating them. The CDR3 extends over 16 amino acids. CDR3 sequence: CASSSSTGASNQPQHF. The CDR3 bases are TGTGCCAGCAGCTCCTCGACAGGAGCTAGCAATCAGCCCCAGCATTTT.

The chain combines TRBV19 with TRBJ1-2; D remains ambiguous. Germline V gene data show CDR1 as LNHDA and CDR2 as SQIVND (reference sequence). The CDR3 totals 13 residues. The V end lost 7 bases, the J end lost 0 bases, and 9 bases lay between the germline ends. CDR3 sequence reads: CASTLTANYGYTF. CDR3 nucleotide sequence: TGTGCCAGTACCCTAACCGCTAACTATGGCTACACCTTC.

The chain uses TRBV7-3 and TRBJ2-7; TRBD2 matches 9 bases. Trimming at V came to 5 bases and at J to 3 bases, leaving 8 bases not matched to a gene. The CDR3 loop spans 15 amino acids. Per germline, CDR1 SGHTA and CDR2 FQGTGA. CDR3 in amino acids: CASSALAGPIYEQYF. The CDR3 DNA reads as TGTGCCAGCAGCGCTCTAGCGGGGCCAATCTACGAGCAGTACTTC.

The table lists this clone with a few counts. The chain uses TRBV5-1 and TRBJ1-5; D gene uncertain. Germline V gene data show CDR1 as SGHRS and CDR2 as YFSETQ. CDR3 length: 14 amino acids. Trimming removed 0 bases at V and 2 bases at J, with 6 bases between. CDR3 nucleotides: TGCGCCAGCAGCTTGGGGGCAGGCAATCAGCCCCAGCATTTT. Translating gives CASSLGAGNQPQHF.

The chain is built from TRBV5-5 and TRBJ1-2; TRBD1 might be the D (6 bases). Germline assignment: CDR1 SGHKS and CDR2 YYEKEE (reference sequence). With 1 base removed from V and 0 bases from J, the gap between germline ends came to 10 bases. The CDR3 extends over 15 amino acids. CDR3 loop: CASSLSQGPNYGYTF. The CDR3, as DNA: TGTGCCAGCAGCTTGTCCCAGGGGCCTAACTATGGCTACACCTTC.

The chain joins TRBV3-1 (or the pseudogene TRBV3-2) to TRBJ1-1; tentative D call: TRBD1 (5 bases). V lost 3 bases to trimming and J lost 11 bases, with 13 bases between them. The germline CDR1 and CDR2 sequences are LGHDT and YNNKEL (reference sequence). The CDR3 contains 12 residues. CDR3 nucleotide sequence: TGTGCCAGCAGCCAGTCAGGGTCTCGGGCTTTCTTT. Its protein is CASSQSGSRAFF.

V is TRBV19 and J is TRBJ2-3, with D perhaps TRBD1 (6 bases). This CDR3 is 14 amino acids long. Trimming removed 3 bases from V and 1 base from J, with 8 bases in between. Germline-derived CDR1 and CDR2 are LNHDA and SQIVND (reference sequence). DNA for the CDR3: TGTGCCAGTAGTATCAGGACAGGCACAGATACGCAGTATTTT. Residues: CASSIRTGTDTQYF.

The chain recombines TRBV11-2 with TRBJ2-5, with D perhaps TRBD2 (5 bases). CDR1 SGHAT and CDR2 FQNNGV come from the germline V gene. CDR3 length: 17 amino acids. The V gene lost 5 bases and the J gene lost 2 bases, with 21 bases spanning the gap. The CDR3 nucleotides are TGTGCCAGCAGCCTACACGGACTCTCACGGCTACAAGAGACCCAGTACTTC. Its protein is CASSLHGLSRLQETQYF.

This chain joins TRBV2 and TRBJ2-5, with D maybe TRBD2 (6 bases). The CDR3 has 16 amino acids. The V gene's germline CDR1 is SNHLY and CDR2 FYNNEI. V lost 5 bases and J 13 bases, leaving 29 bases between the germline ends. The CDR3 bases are TGTGCCAGCAGTCTTTCTGGGACTCCAGGTCGAGTGAGGGGGTACTTC. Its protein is CASSLSGTPGRVRGYF.

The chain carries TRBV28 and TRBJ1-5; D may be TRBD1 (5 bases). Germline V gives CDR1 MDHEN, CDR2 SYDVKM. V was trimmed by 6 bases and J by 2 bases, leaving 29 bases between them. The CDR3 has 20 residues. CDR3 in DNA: TGTGCCAGCAGCCAACCGCTCGGGGGGGGGAAGCGCGGTCGCAATCAGCCCCAGCATTTT. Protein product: CASSQPLGGGKRGRNQPQHF.

CDR3 protein: CASRKPPGTVAEAFF. CDR3 nucleotides: TGTGCCAGCAGAAAACCTCCCGGGACAGTTGCTGAAGCTTTCTTT. The rearrangement joins TRBV6-5 to TRBJ1-1, with TRBD1 matching 7 bases. V shed 6 bases, J shed 6 bases, and the junction held 13 bases outside the gene matches. CDR1 MNHEY and CDR2 SVGAGI come from the germline V gene. The CDR3 runs 15 residues.

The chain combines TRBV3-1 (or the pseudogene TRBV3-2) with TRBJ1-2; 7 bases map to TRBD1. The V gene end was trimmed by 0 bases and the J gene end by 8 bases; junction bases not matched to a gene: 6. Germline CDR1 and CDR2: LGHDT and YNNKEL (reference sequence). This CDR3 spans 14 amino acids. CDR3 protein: CASSQDVRGLGYTF. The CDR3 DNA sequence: TGTGCCAGCAGCCAAGATGTTAGGGGGCTGGGCTACACCTTC.

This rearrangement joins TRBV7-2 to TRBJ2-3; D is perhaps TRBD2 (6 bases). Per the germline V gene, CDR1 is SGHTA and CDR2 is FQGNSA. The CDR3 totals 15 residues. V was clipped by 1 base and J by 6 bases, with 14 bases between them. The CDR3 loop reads CASSLGRGPGDTQYF. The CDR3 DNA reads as TGTGCCAGCAGCTTAGGGCGGGGACCGGGTGATACGCAGTATTTT.

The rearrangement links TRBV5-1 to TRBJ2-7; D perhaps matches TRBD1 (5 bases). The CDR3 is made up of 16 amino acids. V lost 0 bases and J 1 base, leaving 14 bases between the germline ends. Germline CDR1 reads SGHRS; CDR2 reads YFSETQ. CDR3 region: CASSLEFSRASYEQYF. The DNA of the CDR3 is TGCGCCAGCAGCTTGGAATTCTCCAGGGCTTCCTACGAGCAGTACTTC.

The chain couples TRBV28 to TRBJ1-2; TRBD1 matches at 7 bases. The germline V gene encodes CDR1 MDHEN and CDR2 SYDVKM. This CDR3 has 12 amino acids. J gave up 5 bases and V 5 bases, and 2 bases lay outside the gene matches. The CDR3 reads CASSRDSYGYTF. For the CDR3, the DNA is TGTGCCAGCAGTCGGGACAGTTATGGCTACACCTTC.

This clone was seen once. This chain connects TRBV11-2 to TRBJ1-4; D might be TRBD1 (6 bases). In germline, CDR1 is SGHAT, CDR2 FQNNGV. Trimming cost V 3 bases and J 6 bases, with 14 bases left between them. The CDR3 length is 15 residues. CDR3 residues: CASSFDGTYYEKLFF. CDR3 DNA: TGTGCCAGCAGCTTCGATGGGACATACTATGAAAAACTGTTTTTT.

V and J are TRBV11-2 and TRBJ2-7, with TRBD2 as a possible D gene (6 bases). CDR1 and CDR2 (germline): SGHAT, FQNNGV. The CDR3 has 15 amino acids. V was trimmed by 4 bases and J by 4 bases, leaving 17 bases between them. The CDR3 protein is CASSSPRGRMYEQYF. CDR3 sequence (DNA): TGTGCCAGCAGCTCCCCGCGGGGAAGGATGTACGAGCAGTACTTC.

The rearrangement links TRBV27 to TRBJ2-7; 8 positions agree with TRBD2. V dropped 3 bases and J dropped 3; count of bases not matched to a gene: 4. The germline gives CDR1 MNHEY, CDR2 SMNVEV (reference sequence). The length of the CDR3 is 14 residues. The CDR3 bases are TGTGCCAGCAGTTTGGGACTAGGGCACTACGAGCAGTACTTC. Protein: CASSLGLGHYEQYF.

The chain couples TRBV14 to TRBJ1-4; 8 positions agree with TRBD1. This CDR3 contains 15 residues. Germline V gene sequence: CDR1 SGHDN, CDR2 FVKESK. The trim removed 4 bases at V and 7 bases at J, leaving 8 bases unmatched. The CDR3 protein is CASSLAGGEIEKLFF. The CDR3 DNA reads TGTGCCAGCAGCCTAGCAGGGGGCGAGATTGAAAAACTGTTTTTT.

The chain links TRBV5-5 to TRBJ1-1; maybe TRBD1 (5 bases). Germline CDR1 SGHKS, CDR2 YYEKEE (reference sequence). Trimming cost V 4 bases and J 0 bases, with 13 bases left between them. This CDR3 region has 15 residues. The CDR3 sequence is CASSIGGTMNTEAFF. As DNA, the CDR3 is TGTGCCAGCAGCATCGGGGGAACGATGAACACTGAAGCTTTCTTT.

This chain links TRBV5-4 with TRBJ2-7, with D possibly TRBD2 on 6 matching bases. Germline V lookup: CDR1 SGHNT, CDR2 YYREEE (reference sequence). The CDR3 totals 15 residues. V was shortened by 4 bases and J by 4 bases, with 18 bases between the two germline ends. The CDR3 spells CASSRNRDSQYEQYF. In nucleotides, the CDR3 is TGTGCCAGCAGCCGAAACCGGGACTCTCAGTACGAGCAGTACTTC.